The 32 T cell receptor beta chains below were found in one sample sequenced in a study of T cell repertoires in cytomegalovirus infection. TCRdb ran MiXCR on the reads and lists one entry per CDR3 protein. The sample shows 500,000 to 600,000 distinct CDR3 sequences, about 17% of them seen only once. Sequenced input: CD8+ T cells from PBMCs. These receptors were obtained from a human donor in good health (CMV status not recorded). Some clones in this sample may be carry-over from other donors' samples.

As for this clonotype: A read error may account for a junction end that differs from germline. In DNA form, the CDR3 reads TGTGCCAGCAGCCTGCTCCAGGGGGCCAACGAGCCGTACTTC. Its protein product is CASSLLQGANEPYF. The chain recombines TRBV7-9 with TRBJ2-7, with 8 bases lining up with TRBD1. The CDR3 loop spans 14 amino acids. Germline V gene sequence: CDR1 SEHNR, CDR2 FQNEAQ (reference sequence).

This chain's CDR3 is CASSQDFGGEQFF. CDR3 in DNA: TGCGCCAGCAGCCAAGATTTCGGTGGTGAGCAGTTCTTC. J is TRBJ2-1 and V is TRBV4-1, with D hard to call. This CDR3 is built from 13 residues. The V and J ends lost 0 bases and 9 bases respectively, with 9 bases between them. Germline values: CDR1 MGHRA, CDR2 YSYEKL.

This clonotype was seen at least ten times. V gene TRBV11-1 combines with J gene TRBJ1-1, with D perhaps matching TRBD1 (6 bases). V was pared by 3 bases and J by 0 bases, with 11 bases between. Germline-derived CDR1 and CDR2 are SGHAT and FQDESV (reference sequence). This CDR3 is built from 15 residues. CDR3 nucleotide sequence: TGTGCCAGCAGCTTCCACGGACAGATGAACACTGAAGCTTTCTTT. Protein: CASSFHGQMNTEAFF.

The chain recombines TRBV6-1 with TRBJ2-1, with D possibly being TRBD2 (5 bases). CDR3 length equals 16 residues. Germline lookup yields CDR1 MNHNS and CDR2 SASEGT. V was cut by 0 bases and J by 0 bases, with 9 bases left in between. The CDR3 DNA reads as TGTGCCAGCAGTGAAGCGCGGGCGGCCTCCTACAATGAGCAGTTCTTC. This gives the protein CASSEARAASYNEQFF.

This clonotype was seen more than once but under ten times. The chain joins TRBV4-1 to TRBJ1-5; possibly TRBD1 for D (5 bases). The CDR3 totals 15 residues. V was clipped by 3 bases and J by 6 bases, with 15 bases between them. From germline, CDR1 is MGHRA and CDR2 YSYEKL. The CDR3 DNA reads TGCGCCAGCAGCCAGGCCGGGGGGGGAGGTCAGCCCCAGCATTTT. Translation gives CASSQAGGGGQPQHF.

Here the CDR3 DNA reads TGTGCCAGGAGGACTAGCGGGAGGGCCAGGATCAGCACAGATACGCAGTATTTT. Translating it yields CARRTSGRARISTDTQYF. The V call is TRBV2, the J call TRBJ2-3, with 15 bases aligning to TRBD2. This CDR3 region has 18 residues. V was pared by 9 bases and J by 0 bases, with 10 bases of the junction left unmatched. In germline, CDR1 is SNHLY, CDR2 FYNNEI. Full variable domain (remainder filled in from reference TRBV2 and TRBJ2-3): EPEVTQTPSHQVTQMGQEVILRCVPISNHLYFYWYRQILGQKVEFLVSFYNNEISEKSEIFDDQFSVERPDGSNFTLKIRSTKLEDSAMYFCARRTSGRARISTDTQYFGPGTRLTVL.

This clonotype has ten or more counts. The genes are TRBV11-2 and TRBJ2-6; D remains unclear. CDR3 size: 16 residues. Trimming stripped 4 bases from V and 2 bases from J, with 12 bases between. The V gene's germline CDR1 is SGHAT and CDR2 FQNNGV. The CDR3 sequence: CASSSPVVAGANVLTF. The CDR3 nucleotides read TGTGCCAGCAGCTCTCCCGTTGTGGCTGGGGCCAACGTCCTGACTTTC. Full variable domain (remainder filled in from reference TRBV11-2 and TRBJ2-6): EAGVAQSPRYKIIEKRQSVAFWCNPISGHATLYWYQQILGQGPKLLIQFQNNGVVDDSQLPKDRFSAERLKGVDSTLKIQPAKLEDSAVYLCASSSPVVAGANVLTFGAGSRLTVL.

This clonotype was picked up many times. This chain joins TRBV7-8 and TRBJ2-1; D is perhaps TRBD1 (8 bases). V lost 5 bases and J lost 2, with 16 bases in between. The germline gives CDR1 SGHVS, CDR2 FQNEAQ. This CDR3 spans 16 amino acids. CDR3 sequence reads: CASSGTGGVAYNEQFF. In DNA form, the CDR3 reads TGTGCCAGCAGCGGAACAGGGGGGGTGGCCTACAATGAGCAGTTCTTC.

The table lists this clonotype with a few counts. This sequence joins TRBV20-1 and TRBJ2-2; D is ambiguous. Germline loops: CDR1 DFQATT, CDR2 SNEGSKA (reference sequence). V lost 0 bases and J lost 2, with 13 bases in between. The CDR3 length is 16 residues. The chain's CDR3 is CSARDPTAVNTGELFF. In DNA form, the CDR3 reads TGCAGTGCTAGAGACCCCACCGCGGTAAACACCGGGGAGCTGTTTTTT.

In its sample, this clonotype was seen many times. The chain recombines TRBV27 with TRBJ1-4, with D possibly being TRBD1 (5 bases). The CDR3 loop spans 13 amino acids. Germline CDR1 is MNHEY and CDR2 is SMNVEV (reference sequence). Deletions cut 5 bases from V and 8 bases from J, with 12 bases between. This CDR3 reads CASSPMGREKLFF. CDR3 in DNA: TGTGCCAGCAGTCCCATGGGACGGGAAAAACTGTTTTTT.

This clonotype was counted many times. V is TRBV6-1 and J is TRBJ2-1, with D tentatively TRBD2 (7 bases). Germline V gene data show CDR1 as MNHNS and CDR2 as SASEGT. CDR3 length: 13 residues. The V end was cut by 8 bases, the J end by 12 bases, with 20 bases between. CDR3 amino acids: CASGGAIGEGQFF. CDR3 in DNA: TGTGCCAGCGGGGGGGCCATTGGAGAAGGGCAGTTCTTC.

The chain couples TRBV25-1 to TRBJ2-5, with 12 nucleotides matching TRBD2. The germline CDR1 and CDR2 sequences are MGHDK and SYGVNS. CDR3 size: 16 residues. Trimming cost V 8 bases and J 5 bases; bases outside gene matches: 12. CDR3 nucleotides: TGTGCCAGCCGGACTAGCGGGGATCGTGAGGAGGAGACCCAGTACTTC. This gives the protein CASRTSGDREEETQYF.

This clonotype was counted only a few times. The rearrangement joins TRBV5-6 to TRBJ2-7; TRBD2 might be the D (5 bases). The ends were cut back, 3 bases at V and 2 bases at J, with 12 bases in the middle. Germline V gene data show CDR1 as SGHDT and CDR2 as YYEEEE. The CDR3 covers 14 residues. The chain's CDR3 is CASSWLTGTYEQYF. The CDR3 coding sequence is TGTGCCAGCAGCTGGTTGACGGGGACCTACGAGCAGTACTTC.

This clonotype has a handful of counts. The chain recombines TRBV19 with TRBJ2-7, with a possible D match to TRBD1 (5 bases). Germline CDR1 is LNHDA and CDR2 is SQIVND (reference sequence). This CDR3 contains 16 residues. Between the trimmed V and J ends, which lost 3 bases and 2 bases, there was a span of 17 bases. CDR3 coding DNA: TGTGCCAGTAGTATTAGGGGCAGTCAGGGCCCCTACGAGCAGTACTTC. Translation: CASSIRGSQGPYEQYF. The whole variable domain, filled in from reference TRBV19 and TRBJ2-7, reads DGGITQSPKYLFRKEGQNVTLSCEQNLNHDAMYWYRQDPGQGLRLIYYSQIVNDFQKGDIAEGYSVSREKKESFPLTVTSAQKNPTAFYLCASSIRGSQGPYEQYFGPGTRLTVT.

With respect to this clonotype: One end of the junction is discordant with germline, which a read error may explain. This chain joins TRBV2 and TRBJ2-4, with 9 bases that match TRBD1. The germline CDR1 and CDR2 sequences are SNHLY and FYNNEI. There are 11 residues in the CDR3. CDR3 residues: CASRSGTGQHF. The CDR3 DNA follows: TGTGCCAGCAGATCCGGGACAGGGCAACACTTC.

The rearrangement joins TRBV4-1 to TRBJ2-5; 7 bases map to TRBD2. CDR1 is MGHRA and CDR2 is YSYEKL in the germline V gene. J was trimmed by 5 bases and V by 1 base; bases with no gene match: 4. This CDR3 region has 14 residues. CDR3 sequence (DNA): TGCGCCAGCAGCCAAGCGTCCGGGGGGGAGACCCAGTACTTC. Translated: CASSQASGGETQYF.

Many counts were recorded for this clonotype. The junction shows a germline mismatch at one end, possibly a read error. The V and J genes are TRBV28 and TRBJ2-7, with 7 positions matching TRBD1. CDR3 length equals 13 residues. Germline CDR1 is MDHEN and CDR2 is SYDVKM. CDR3 DNA: TGTGCCAGCACCTCAGGACAGGACGACCACTGCCGGTTC. Encoded protein: CASTSGQDDHCRF.

The chain has TRBV4-2 and TRBJ2-7, with 10 nucleotides matching TRBD2. CDR3 size: 16 residues. Germline V gene sequence: CDR1 LGHNA, CDR2 YNFKEQ. The ends lost 0 bases at V and 1 base at J; junction bases unmatched: 3. CDR3 nucleotide sequence: TGTGCCAGCAGCCAAGAAGAGCGGGGGGGATCCTACGAGCAGTACTTC. It translates to CASSQEERGGSYEQYF.

The table lists this clonotype with a few counts. This sequence joins TRBV6-1 and TRBJ1-5, with 7 nucleotides matching TRBD1. This CDR3 is built from 15 residues. CDR1 MNHNS and CDR2 SASEGT come from the germline V gene. After removal of 0 bases from V and 4 bases from J, the junction contained 3 bases not matched to a gene. CDR3 region: CASSEARGKNQPQHF. The CDR3 DNA is TGTGCCAGCAGTGAAGCCAGGGGGAAGAATCAGCCCCAGCATTTT.

This clonotype was detected a few times. The chain joins TRBV6-1 to TRBJ1-2, with D possibly TRBD1 on 6 matching bases. This CDR3 is built from 14 residues. Germline CDR1 reads MNHNS; CDR2 reads SASEGT. Trimming took 6 bases from V and 3 from J, leaving 14 bases between them. CDR3 in amino acids: CASSRGGRDYGYTF. For the CDR3, the DNA is TGTGCCAGCAGCAGGGGAGGTCGGGACTATGGCTACACCTTC.

This clonotype has at least ten counts. The DNA for the CDR3 is TGTGCCAGCAGTTTTGGGCGGGAGGGTTACGAGCAGTACTTC. Residues: CASSFGREGYEQYF. This rearrangement joins TRBV12-3 or TRBV12-4 to TRBJ2-7; the match to TRBD2 covers 9 bases. This CDR3 is 14 amino acids long. V lost 3 bases, J lost 4 bases, and 4 bases stayed unmatched.

The chain recombines TRBV19 with TRBJ1-6; 9 nucleotides align to TRBD1. The CDR3 has 16 residues. Germline V gives CDR1 LNHDA, CDR2 SQIVND (reference sequence). V was pared by 5 bases and J by 6 bases, with 8 bases of the junction left unmatched. The CDR3 region has the DNA TGTGCCAGTAGTCCCCAGACAGGGGGGGTTAATTCACCCCTCCACTTT. Translated: CASSPQTGGVNSPLHF.

This clonotype was counted at least ten times. The J gene is TRBJ2-3, the V gene TRBV14; 7 bases agree with TRBD1. The CDR3 spans 16 residues. J gave up 0 bases and V 4 bases, and 7 bases lay outside the gene matches. Germline CDR1 reads SGHDN; CDR2 reads FVKESK. In nucleotides, the CDR3 is TGTGCCAGCAGCCCGAGGGGGCTCACTAGCACAGATACGCAGTATTTT. The encoded protein is CASSPRGLTSTDTQYF.

This clonotype was counted between two and nine times. The chain combines TRBV6-6 with TRBJ2-3, with a possible D match to TRBD2 (6 bases). The CDR3 has 15 amino acids. V gave up 0 bases and J gave up 4 bases, with 11 bases separating them. The V gene's germline CDR1 is MNHNY and CDR2 SVGAGI (reference sequence). The CDR3 region has the DNA TGTGCCAGCAGTTACTCGGGCTGGGGGGCAGATACGCAGTATTTT. Translating gives CASSYSGWGADTQYF.

This clonotype appeared a few times. V gene TRBV19 combines with J gene TRBJ1-3; D is undetermined. V was shortened by 2 bases and J by 0 bases, with 5 bases between the two germline ends. Germline V gene data show CDR1 as LNHDA and CDR2 as SQIVND (reference sequence). This CDR3 has 14 residues. CDR3 in DNA: TGTGCCAGTAGTATAACTCCCTCTGGAAACACCATATATTTT. Protein sequence: CASSITPSGNTIYF.

The rearrangement links TRBV28 to TRBJ2-5; possibly TRBD2 for D (6 bases). Between the trimmed V and J ends, which lost 10 bases and 4 bases, there was a span of 19 bases. CDR3 length: 14 amino acids. Germline values: CDR1 MDHEN, CDR2 SYDVKM. In DNA, the CDR3 is TGTGCCACCTCTCGGGGGAGGCCGGGAGAGACCCAGTACTTC. This codes for CATSRGRPGETQYF.

This clonotype showed up just a few times. The chain links TRBV11-2 to TRBJ2-3, with D possibly TRBD2 on 5 matching bases. The CDR3 is made up of 15 amino acids. V was clipped by 5 bases and J by 11 bases, with 23 bases between them. The germline CDR1 and CDR2 sequences are SGHAT and FQNNGV. CDR3 in amino acids: CASSHQRTPRTGQYF. The CDR3 nucleotides read TGTGCCAGCAGCCACCAAAGGACTCCAAGGACGGGGCAGTATTTT.

This clonotype has just a few counts. The gene calls are TRBV25-1 and TRBJ2-6, with a weak D call TRBD1 (6 bases). V was clipped by 6 bases and J by 0 bases, with 21 bases between them. CDR3 length: 19 residues. Germline V gene data show CDR1 as MGHDK and CDR2 as SYGVNS. The CDR3 spells CASRGTSGEGDSGANVLTF. The CDR3 nucleotides are TGTGCCAGCAGGGGGACATCCGGCGAAGGCGACTCTGGGGCCAACGTCCTGACTTTC.

Ten or more counts support this clonotype. The rearrangement links TRBV2 to TRBJ1-1; TRBD1 agrees at 7 bases. Germline CDR1 SNHLY, CDR2 FYNNEI. Unmatched junction bases numbered 3, after V lost 2 bases and J lost 0 bases. CDR3 length: 15 residues. The CDR3 spells CASSESQGMNTEAFF. Here the CDR3 DNA reads TGTGCCAGCAGTGAATCACAGGGGATGAACACTGAAGCTTTCTTT.

This clonotype showed up just a few times. CDR3 sequence (DNA): TGCAGCTCTGCAAGCACAGATACGCAGTATTTT. Protein: CSSASTDTQYF. The rearrangement joins TRBV29-1 to TRBJ2-3; D gene unclear. The ends were cut back, 8 bases at V and 0 bases at J, with 6 bases in the middle. The CDR3 contains 11 residues. Germline values: CDR1 SQVTM, CDR2 ANQGSEA.

The table lists this clonotype with many counts. The chain is built from TRBV10-3 and TRBJ1-1; perhaps TRBD1 as D (6 bases). This CDR3 region has 13 residues. With 6 bases removed from V and 8 bases from J, the gap between germline ends came to 16 bases. CDR1 and CDR2 (germline): ENHRY, SYGVKD. CDR3 DNA: TGTGCCATCAGCGAAACAGGGTCAAGAGAAGCTTTCTTT. It codes for CAISETGSREAFF.

This clonotype has at least ten counts. The V gene is TRBV7-9, the J gene TRBJ1-1; D uncertain. V lost 5 bases and J 1 base, leaving 8 bases between the germline ends. This CDR3 is built from 13 residues. CDR1 is SEHNR, CDR2 FQNEAQ, per germline (reference sequence). CDR3 DNA sequence: TGTGCCAGCAGCACTGTCCCGAACACTGAAGCTTTCTTT. Protein product: CASSTVPNTEAFF.